The 11 T cell receptor beta chains below all came from one sample that was sequenced in a study of cytomegalovirus exposure and HLA in healthy donors. PCR primers comprised 60 Vbeta and 13 Jbeta primers. Data came from immunoSEQ multiplex PCR; TCRdb stores just in-frame clones and leaves some out. Of around 110,000 clones detected, approximately 72% appear once; the ten largest clones hold about 1.5%. Sequencing used PBMCs. Receptors originate from a young man in good health and CMV-seronegative.

This chain links TRBV28 with TRBJ2-4; D is perhaps TRBD1 (6 bases). Germline assignment: CDR1 MDHEN and CDR2 SYDVKM. V lost 5 bases and J lost 9, with 17 bases in between. This CDR3 is built from 14 residues. As DNA, the CDR3 is TGTGCCAGCAGTCTACCCCGAGGGGGAGCCATTCAGTACTTC. As protein: CASSLPRGGAIQYF.

A few counts support this clone. V gene TRBV2 combines with J gene TRBJ2-7; D remains unclear. The length of the CDR3 is 12 residues. Per germline, CDR1 SNHLY and CDR2 FYNNEI. Trimming took off 7 bases at V and 0 bases at J, with 7 bases between the two ends. Written as DNA, the CDR3 is TGTGCCAGCATGGCGGACTCCTACGAGCAGTACTTC. It yields the protein CASMADSYEQYF.

The chain employs TRBV29-1 and TRBJ2-7; TRBD1 agrees at 11 bases. The CDR3 length is 14 residues. Germline values: CDR1 SQVTM, CDR2 ANQGSEA. V lost 5 bases to trimming and J lost 6 bases; unmatched junction nucleotides: 9. The CDR3 here is CSVRTGGDYSEQYF. The CDR3 DNA sequence: TGCAGCGTTCGGACAGGGGGCGATTATAGCGAGCAGTACTTC.

The chain carries TRBV27 and TRBJ2-2; perhaps TRBD2 as D (6 bases). Germline CDR1 and CDR2: MNHEY and SMNVEV (reference sequence). V was cut by 7 bases and J by 0 bases, with 12 bases left in between. The CDR3 loop spans 15 amino acids. The CDR3 protein is CASIPGGANTGELFF. The CDR3 nucleotides are TGTGCCAGCATACCCGGGGGAGCGAACACCGGGGAGCTGTTTTTT.

This clone was observed a handful of times. The chain is built from TRBV5-1 and TRBJ1-1, with 7 bases aligning to TRBD1. From germline, CDR1 is SGHRS and CDR2 YFSETQ. This CDR3 has 15 residues. With 4 bases clipped from V and 4 bases from J, the junction kept 10 bases outside the gene matches. CDR3 loop: CASSEEGAHVTEAFF. The CDR3 DNA reads as TGCGCCAGCAGCGAGGAGGGGGCGCATGTCACTGAAGCTTTCTTT.

This clone was seen a single time. The chain recombines TRBV28 with TRBJ1-2; possibly TRBD1 for D (5 bases). CDR1 and CDR2 from the germline V gene are MDHEN and SYDVKM. The CDR3 loop spans 14 amino acids. Trimming left V 5 bases short and J 2 bases short, with 12 bases between. CDR3 sequence: CASSALGANYGYTF. CDR3 DNA sequence: TGTGCCAGCAGTGCCCTAGGGGCCAACTATGGCTACACCTTC.

This clone showed up just once. The CDR3 coding sequence is TGCAGCGTTGAAGCCGATCCCCAGCTGGGAGGGTCCTACAATGAGCAGTTCTTC. This codes for CSVEADPQLGGSYNEQFF. The chain recombines TRBV29-1 with TRBJ2-1, with 7 nucleotides matching TRBD2. Germline CDR1 is SQVTM and CDR2 is ANQGSEA. This CDR3 comprises 18 residues. Trimming took 1 base from V and 1 from J; bases not matched to a gene: 13.

The chain combines TRBV29-1 with TRBJ2-1; maybe TRBD2 (6 bases). Germline V gene sequence: CDR1 SQVTM, CDR2 ANQGSEA. V lost 8 bases, J lost 0 bases, and 11 bases lay in between. The CDR3 extends over 13 amino acids. The chain's CDR3 is CSLRGSSYNEQFF. The CDR3 nucleotides are TGCAGCCTTCGGGGGAGCTCCTACAATGAGCAGTTCTTC.

This chain connects TRBV5-6 to TRBJ1-3, with 9 positions matching TRBD1. The CDR3 runs to 16 residues. Looked up from germline, CDR1 is SGHDT and CDR2 is YYEEEE. V gave up 1 base and J gave up 4 bases; unmatched junction bases: 6. CDR3 loop: CASSLWDRASGNTIYF. The DNA of the CDR3 is TGTGCCAGCAGCTTGTGGGACAGGGCTTCCGGAAACACCATATATTTT.

The chain recombines TRBV6-5 with TRBJ2-2, with D perhaps matching TRBD1 (6 bases). Trimming took off 2 bases at V and 4 bases at J, with 14 bases between the two ends. CDR1 is MNHEY and CDR2 is SVGAGI in the germline V gene. This CDR3 comprises 16 residues. CDR3 sequence (DNA): TGTGCCAGCAGTTACGTGGGCAGGGGCCGCACCGGGGAGCTGTTTTTT. It codes for CASSYVGRGRTGELFF.

Only a few counts were recorded for this clone. The chain couples TRBV5-4 to TRBJ2-5; the match to TRBD2 covers 14 bases. Unmatched junction bases numbered 7, after V lost 4 bases and J lost 5 bases. The V gene's germline CDR1 is SGHNT and CDR2 YYREEE (reference sequence). This CDR3 has 16 amino acids. CDR3 in DNA: TGTGCCAGCAGCGCGCGACTAGCGGGGGGGCAGGAGACCCAGTACTTC. Translating gives CASSARLAGGQETQYF.